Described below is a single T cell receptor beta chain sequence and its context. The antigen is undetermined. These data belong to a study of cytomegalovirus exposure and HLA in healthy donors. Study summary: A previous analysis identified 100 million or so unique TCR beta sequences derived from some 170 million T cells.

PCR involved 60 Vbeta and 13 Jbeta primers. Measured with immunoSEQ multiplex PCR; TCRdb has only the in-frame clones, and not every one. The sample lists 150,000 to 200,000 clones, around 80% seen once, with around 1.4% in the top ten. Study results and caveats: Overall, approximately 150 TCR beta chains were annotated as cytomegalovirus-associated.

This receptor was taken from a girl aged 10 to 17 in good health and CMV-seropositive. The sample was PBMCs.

The CDR3 loop reads CASSDSLFSNQEGSGKFF. The CDR3 DNA reads as TGTGCCAGCAGTGACTCGTTGTTCAGTAATCAGGAAGGGAGTGGAAAGTTCTTC. This chain joins TRBV6-4 and TRBJ2-1; the D gene is possibly TRBD2 (5 bases). The CDR3 is made up of 18 amino acids. Germline V gene lookup returns CDR1 MRHNA and CDR2 SNTAGT. V was shortened by 0 bases and J by 14 bases, with 29 bases between the two germline ends.